This is a list of T cell receptor beta chains from one sample in a study of T-cell memory formation after mild COVID-19. TCRdb re-derived calls from the 5' RACE reads in MiXCR, one entry per CDR3 protein. Here the sample spans approximately 390,000 distinct CDR3 sequences, roughly 15% being singletons. The specimen sequenced was PBMCs or a T cell subset sorted from them (not recorded which). These receptors originate from a man younger than 35 who had mild COVID-19 (a few samples of this study predate the infection). Cell type and time point are not known. Each CDR3 is given with its conserved first and last residue. D genes are given only for firm matches. A row's size may be missing; if present it is once, few, many or a size class.

D	V	J	size	DNA	CDR3
NA	TRBV6-2/TRBV6-3	TRBJ2-5	NA	TGTGCCAGCCTAATACGGCAGACCCAGTACTTC	CASLIRQTQYF
TRBD2	TRBV5-1	TRBJ2-2	few	TGCGCCAGCAGCTTGTTGTTTGGGACTAGAACGAACACCGGGGAGCTGTTTTTT	CASSLLFGTRTNTGELFF
NA	TRBV15	TRBJ1-6	many	TGTGCCACCAGCAGAGAAAATTCACCCCTCCACTTT	CATSRENSPLHF
TRBD2	TRBV9	TRBJ2-5	many	TGTGCCAGCAGCCCCTATAGCGGGGGGCCAGGAGAGACCCAGTACTTC	CASSPYSGGPGETQYF
NA	TRBV10-3	TRBJ2-7	few	TGTGCCATCAGTGGGGATGCCAGCGACGAGCAGTACTTC	CAISGDASDEQYF
NA	TRBV11-3	TRBJ1-1	NA	TGTGCCACCCCTAGGGGAATGAACACTGAAGCTTTCTTT	CATPRGMNTEAFF
NA	TRBV10-3	TRBJ1-1	NA	TGTGCCATCAGTGAGTCGAAAGGGAGGACTGAAGCTTTCTTT	CAISESKGRTEAFF
NA	TRBV4-1	TRBJ2-5	many	TGCGCCAGCAGCCAAGAGACGGGGAGCCGAGAGACCCAGTACTTC	CASSQETGSRETQYF
TRBD1	TRBV7-6	TRBJ2-2	few	TGTGCCAGCTCACTTGGACAGGGCATCTTTCGCACCGGGGAGCTGTTTTTT	CASSLGQGIFRTGELFF
TRBD2	TRBV6-4	TRBJ2-2	NA	TGTGCCAGCACTGTGACTAGCGGGGGGGACGCGAACACCGGGGAGCTGTTTTTT	CASTVTSGGDANTGELFF
TRBD2	TRBV6-2/TRBV6-3	TRBJ2-1	NA	TGTGCCAGCAGCTTCGCGGGGGGGCTAATTGGTGAGCAGTTCTTC	CASSFAGGLIGEQFF
NA	TRBV20-1	TRBJ2-7	NA	TGCAGTGCTAGGGTCCCTCCGGATTCCTCCTACGAGCAGTACTTC	CSARVPPDSSYEQYF
TRBD2	TRBV7-6	TRBJ2-2	NA	TGTGCCAGCAGCGTCCTGCCAGCGGGGGGGGACACCGGGGAGCTGTTTTTT	CASSVLPAGGDTGELFF
NA	TRBV7-9	TRBJ2-2	NA	TGTGCCAGCAGCTTAACGGGGGATCTAGCCGGGGAGCTGTTTTTT	CASSLTGDLAGELFF
NA	TRBV7-3	TRBJ1-1	few	TGTGCCAGCAGCTTAACACCGCGGGGACTTATGAACACTGAAGCTTTCTTT	CASSLTPRGLMNTEAFF
TRBD2	TRBV7-3	TRBJ2-2	NA	TGTGCCAGCAGCAAAAGCGGGGGGCTCATTTCCGGGGAGCTGTTTTTT	CASSKSGGLISGELFF
NA	TRBV4-1	TRBJ1-2	few	TGCGCCAGCAGCCAAGAAAGAAACTATGGCTACACCTTC	CASSQERNYGYTF
TRBD1	TRBV12-5	TRBJ1-5	NA	TGTGCTAGTGCCCAGGGGGGCGGGCGGCATCAGCCCCAGCATTTT	CASAQGGGRHQPQHF
TRBD1	TRBV6-2/TRBV6-3	TRBJ1-5	NA	TGTGCCAGCAGTTCTCCGGACAGGCTGAATCAGCCCCAGCATTTT	CASSSPDRLNQPQHF
NA	TRBV10-3	TRBJ1-5	NA	TGTGCCATCGGGGCAGAAGGTGCCAATCAGCCCCAGCATTTT	CAIGAEGANQPQHF
NA	TRBV7-9	TRBJ1-5	few	TGTGCCAGCAGCTTAGATTTCTCTCAGCCCCAGCATTTT	CASSLDFSQPQHF
NA	TRBV5-1	TRBJ1-6	many	TGCGCCAGCAGTCCGAGCGGGGGAGCGGCGGATAATTCACCCCTCCACTTT	CASSPSGGAADNSPLHF
NA	TRBV12-3/TRBV12-4	TRBJ1-4	NA	TGTGCCATCGGGTGGGATGAAAAACTGTTTTTT	CAIGWDEKLFF
NA	TRBV7-2	TRBJ2-1	few	TGTGCCAGCGGACTCGACCCCTACAATGAGCAGTTCTTC	CASGLDPYNEQFF
NA	TRBV14	TRBJ2-7	NA	TGTGCCAGCAGCCAATTTACCAGGGACTCCTACGAGCAGTACTTC	CASSQFTRDSYEQYF
NA	TRBV5-1	TRBJ1-1	many	TGCGCCAGCAGCCGGGAAGGGAGCACTGAAGCTTTCTTT	CASSREGSTEAFF
NA	TRBV5-1	TRBJ1-6	few	TGCGCCAGCAGCCTAGGAGGGGTTAGCTCACCCCTCCACTTT	CASSLGGVSSPLHF
NA	TRBV7-8	TRBJ1-6	many	TGTGCCAGCAGCTTAGCGGACGGGGAAGTCCCCCTCCACTTT	CASSLADGEVPLHF
NA	TRBV6-4	TRBJ2-3	NA	TGTGCCAGCAGTGACAGTTACACAGATACGCAGTATTTT	CASSDSYTDTQYF
NA	TRBV7-2	TRBJ2-7	NA	TGTGCCAGCAGCTCTACCCGGGTGGGGAGTTGGTCCTACGAGCAGTACTTC	CASSSTRVGSWSYEQYF
NA	TRBV7-9	TRBJ2-7	few	TGTGCCAGCAGCCCCGCCGGGGTTGAGCAGTACTTC	CASSPAGVEQYF
NA	TRBV5-1	TRBJ2-5	many	TGCGCCAGCAGCTTGTTGGGGGCCGGGGAGACCCAGTACTTC	CASSLLGAGETQYF
NA	TRBV5-1	TRBJ2-3	NA	TGCGCCAGCAGCTCCTACGCCCGCCAGGGCAGGGACACAGATACGCAGTATTTT	CASSSYARQGRDTDTQYF
TRBD1	TRBV6-5	TRBJ1-1	few	TGTGCCAGCAGGGTACAGGGGGTGGGCACTGAAGCTTTCTTT	CASRVQGVGTEAFF
NA	TRBV4-1	TRBJ1-4	few	TGCGCCAGCAGCCAAGCTTCGGAGGGCACTCCTGAAAAACTGTTTTTT	CASSQASEGTPEKLFF
TRBD2	TRBV7-7	TRBJ2-1	few	TGTGCTAGCAGCTTAGGACTAGCGGGGGAGGCTGAGCAGTTCTTC	CASSLGLAGEAEQFF
TRBD2	TRBV6-5	TRBJ2-3	NA	TGTGCCAGCAACGAGCGGGGGGGCCGTGATACGCAGTATTTT	CASNERGGRDTQYF
NA	TRBV7-8	TRBJ1-4	few	TGTGCCAGCAGCCCGACATCTTACAAACTGTTTTTT	CASSPTSYKLFF
NA	TRBV30	TRBJ2-1	NA	TGTGCCTGGAGTGTGAATGACTACAATGAGCAGTTCTTC	CAWSVNDYNEQFF
TRBD1	TRBV20-1	TRBJ2-3	NA	TGCAGTGGGCAGGACAGGAGAAGCACAGATACGCAGTATTTT	CSGQDRRSTDTQYF
NA	TRBV7-2	TRBJ1-2	NA	TGTGCCAGCAGCTCCCCAGGCGGGGCAGTCTATGGCTACACCTTC	CASSSPGGAVYGYTF
NA	TRBV12-3/TRBV12-4	TRBJ1-1	NA	TGTGCCAGCAGTTCGGGGAGGCCTGAAGCTTTCTTT	CASSSGRPEAFF
NA	TRBV12-3/TRBV12-4	TRBJ2-6	few	TGTGCCAGTGCAGGGACTTTAAACAGGGGGGCCAACGTCCTGACTTTC	CASAGTLNRGANVLTF
NA	TRBV5-5	TRBJ2-1	many	TGTGCCAGCAGCTTGGTTGCGGGTGAGCAGTTCTTC	CASSLVAGEQFF
NA	TRBV29-1	TRBJ1-1	few	TGCAGCGTTGGTCAGGGCAGGAAAACGAACACTGAAGCTTTCTTT	CSVGQGRKTNTEAFF
TRBD1	TRBV18	TRBJ1-2	NA	TGTGCCAGCTCACCACTACCGGGACAGGATGATGGCTACACCTTC	CASSPLPGQDDGYTF
NA	TRBV9	TRBJ2-5	NA	TGTGCCAGCAGCGTAGAGGGGGGACCCCTTCAGGGGGGGACCCAGTACTTC	CASSVEGGPLQGGTQYF
NA	TRBV4-3	TRBJ2-2	few	TGCGCCAGCAGCCAGGGGGGACTCCGTGGCGTGCTGTTTTTT	CASSQGGLRGVLFF
TRBD1	TRBV9	TRBJ2-4	few	TGTGCCAGCAGCCCATCCGGGACAGGCAAAAACATTCAGTACTTC	CASSPSGTGKNIQYF
NA	TRBV28	TRBJ2-7	few	TGTGCCAGCCTTGGGTTTACGGGCTCCTACGAGCAGTACTTC	CASLGFTGSYEQYF
NA	TRBV3-1	TRBJ2-4	NA	TGTGCCAGCAGCCAAGTCCGCTCCGGGGAGGCCAAAAACATTCAGTACTTC	CASSQVRSGEAKNIQYF
NA	TRBV5-6	TRBJ1-2	NA	TGTGCCAGCAGCCCACCGGACTGGCGCTATGGCTACACCTTC	CASSPPDWRYGYTF
NA	TRBV20-1	TRBJ1-2	NA	TGCAGTGCTAGGAAGGGGTTGGGGGGCTACACCTTC	CSARKGLGGYTF
TRBD1	TRBV12-3/TRBV12-4	TRBJ1-1	NA	TGTGCCATACATCGGGACAGTAACACTGAAGCTTTCTTT	CAIHRDSNTEAFF
NA	TRBV7-9	TRBJ1-1	NA	TGTGCCAGCAGCTTGTGGGTGAGCTCGAACACTGAAGCTTTCTTT	CASSLWVSSNTEAFF
TRBD2	TRBV12-3/TRBV12-4	TRBJ2-3	NA	TGTGCCAGCAGTTTTTCCTCCGGGGGGGCTGCAGATACGCAGTATTTT	CASSFSSGGAADTQYF
NA	TRBV6-5	TRBJ2-1	NA	TGTGCCAGCTCTCAGGGGTTTGGGGAGCAGTTCTTC	CASSQGFGEQFF
NA	TRBV4-3	TRBJ1-1	few	TGCGCCAGCAGCCAAGATGGGGCGGGAGAAGCTTTCTTT	CASSQDGAGEAFF
NA	TRBV7-2	TRBJ2-5	NA	TGTGCCAGCAGGAAAGTGGGGGCAGAGACCCAGTACTTC	CASRKVGAETQYF